The rows below give T cell receptor beta chains drawn from one sample of a study of cytomegalovirus exposure and HLA in healthy donors. Profiled with immunoSEQ multiplex PCR; TCRdb holds only in-frame clones, not every one. This table lists 130,000 to 150,000 clones. Material for sequencing was PBMCs. These receptors came from a male donor in good health and CMV-seronegative. Each CDR3 is given with its conserved first and last residue. A D gene is named only where the DNA matches it firmly.

J gene: TRBJ1-2; D gene: -; V gene: TRBV7-9; CDR3 DNA: TGTGCCAGCAGCTTGACAGGTATAGCCTATGGCTACACCTTC; CDR3 protein: CASSLTGIAYGYTF
J gene: TRBJ1-5; D gene: TRBD1; V gene: TRBV28; CDR3 DNA: TGTGCCAGCAGTGCCCCGACAGGGGGAAATCAGCCCCAGCATTTT; CDR3 protein: CASSAPTGGNQPQHF
J gene: TRBJ2-5; D gene: TRBD2; V gene: TRBV6-5; CDR3 DNA: TGTGCCAGCCGGGGACTAGCGGGAACTAGCGCCCAGTACTTC; CDR3 protein: CASRGLAGTSAQYF
J gene: TRBJ2-2; D gene: -; V gene: TRBV27; CDR3 DNA: TGTGCCACCTACTTCCCGTACACCGGGGAGCTGTTTTTT; CDR3 protein: CATYFPYTGELFF
J gene: TRBJ2-7; D gene: -; V gene: TRBV5-1; CDR3 DNA: TGCGCCAGCAGCTTTGACACCTACGAGCAGTACTTC; CDR3 protein: CASSFDTYEQYF
J gene: TRBJ1-5; D gene: TRBD1; V gene: TRBV28; CDR3 DNA: TGTGCCAGCAGCCATCGACAGGGTAAGGGGAATCAGCCCCAGCATTTT; CDR3 protein: CASSHRQGKGNQPQHF
J gene: TRBJ2-4; D gene: -; V gene: TRBV14; CDR3 DNA: TGTGCCAGCAGCCAAGGCTCGGGGTTGGACAAAAACATTCAGTACTTC; CDR3 protein: CASSQGSGLDKNIQYF
J gene: TRBJ2-6; D gene: -; V gene: TRBV29-1; CDR3 DNA: TGCAGCGTTGAAGAAGCGGCCAACGTCCTGACTTTC; CDR3 protein: CSVEEAANVLTF
J gene: TRBJ1-2; D gene: -; V gene: TRBV6-5; CDR3 DNA: TGTGCCAGCAGTTACGCATTCGGGACTATCCTCGATGGCTACACCTTC; CDR3 protein: CASSYAFGTILDGYTF
J gene: TRBJ2-2; D gene: -; V gene: TRBV27; CDR3 DNA: TGTGCCAGCAGTGGGGGGGGCGACACCGGGGAGCTGTTTTTT; CDR3 protein: CASSGGGDTGELFF
J gene: TRBJ1-5; D gene: -; V gene: TRBV10-3; CDR3 DNA: TGTGCCATCAGTGAGTCCGGTCTGAAGAATCAGCCCCAGCATTTT; CDR3 protein: CAISESGLKNQPQHF
J gene: TRBJ1-4; D gene: TRBD1; V gene: TRBV19; CDR3 DNA: TGTGCCAGTAAGGAGGGGACAGCGTATGAAAAACTGTTTTTT; CDR3 protein: CASKEGTAYEKLFF
J gene: TRBJ1-1; D gene: -; V gene: TRBV7-2; CDR3 DNA: TGTGCCAGCAGCTTAGCGGTTTTGGGGGCGACTGAAGCTTTCTTT; CDR3 protein: CASSLAVLGATEAFF
J gene: TRBJ2-6; D gene: TRBD2; V gene: TRBV5-1; CDR3 DNA: TGCGCCAGCAGCTTGTGGGTAGCGGGAGGATTCGGGGCCAACGTCCTGACTTTC; CDR3 protein: CASSLWVAGGFGANVLTF
J gene: TRBJ1-1; D gene: -; V gene: TRBV18; CDR3 DNA: TGTGCCAGCTCACCACTGACAGTATATCCTAACACTGAAGCTTTCTTT; CDR3 protein: CASSPLTVYPNTEAFF
J gene: TRBJ1-2; D gene: -; V gene: TRBV29-1; CDR3 DNA: TGCAGCGTCGGACAACTAACTAACTATGGCTACACCTTC; CDR3 protein: CSVGQLTNYGYTF
J gene: TRBJ2-1; D gene: TRBD2; V gene: TRBV13; CDR3 DNA: TGTGCCAGCAGGACGGGAGGAATTGGTAATGATGAGCAGTTCTTC; CDR3 protein: CASRTGGIGNDEQFF
J gene: TRBJ2-5; D gene: -; V gene: TRBV28; CDR3 DNA: TGTGCCAGCAGTTTTGGGCAGGTGGAAAAAGAGACCCAGTACTTC; CDR3 protein: CASSFGQVEKETQYF
J gene: TRBJ2-7; D gene: -; V gene: TRBV19; CDR3 DNA: TGTGCCAGTAGTATAGTCCCGGCGGGACGGAGCTCCTACGAGCAGTACTTC; CDR3 protein: CASSIVPAGRSSYEQYF
J gene: TRBJ2-7; D gene: TRBD2; V gene: TRBV6-5; CDR3 DNA: TGTGCCAGCAGCCCGGGACTAGTGAGCCTGTACGAGCAGTACTTC; CDR3 protein: CASSPGLVSLYEQYF
J gene: TRBJ1-6; D gene: -; V gene: TRBV2; CDR3 DNA: TGTGCCAGCAACCGGGAGTTTAATTCACCCCTCCACTTT; CDR3 protein: CASNREFNSPLHF
J gene: TRBJ2-2; D gene: TRBD1; V gene: TRBV19; CDR3 DNA: TGTGCCAGTAGCGCCCCGGGATGGGGACAGGGAAACACCGGGGAGCTGTTTTTT; CDR3 protein: CASSAPGWGQGNTGELFF
J gene: TRBJ2-7; D gene: TRBD2; V gene: TRBV2; CDR3 DNA: TGTGCCAGCAGAAGATTTAGCGGGAGATCCTACGAGCAGTACTTC; CDR3 protein: CASRRFSGRSYEQYF
J gene: TRBJ2-2; D gene: TRBD2; V gene: TRBV2; CDR3 DNA: TGTGCCAGCCGGTCCCGGCTAGCGGGAGTTGTAAACACCGGGGAGCTGTTTTTT; CDR3 protein: CASRSRLAGVVNTGELFF
J gene: TRBJ2-3; D gene: TRBD2; V gene: TRBV27; CDR3 DNA: TGTGCCAGCAGTTTTGGGCCGGGACTAGCGGGAGGCGATACGCAGTATTTT; CDR3 protein: CASSFGPGLAGGDTQYF
J gene: TRBJ2-7; D gene: -; V gene: TRBV29-1; CDR3 DNA: TGCAGCGTTGTAGTCAAACCAAACGCCTACGAGCAGTACTTC; CDR3 protein: CSVVVKPNAYEQYF
J gene: TRBJ1-6; D gene: -; V gene: TRBV30; CDR3 DNA: TGTGCCTGGAGGACGGGGGGCTTTAAGGATAATTCACCCCTCCACTTT; CDR3 protein: CAWRTGGFKDNSPLHF
J gene: TRBJ1-5; D gene: -; V gene: TRBV4-2; CDR3 DNA: TGTGCCAGCAGCCACCAACCGGGCGGGGCCAGCAATCAGCCCCAGCATTTT; CDR3 protein: CASSHQPGGASNQPQHF
J gene: TRBJ2-7; D gene: TRBD2; V gene: TRBV4-1; CDR3 DNA: TGCGCCAGCAGCCAAGGGGAGCGGGGGGACTACGAGCAGTACTTC; CDR3 protein: CASSQGERGDYEQYF
J gene: TRBJ1-2; D gene: TRBD1; V gene: TRBV9; CDR3 DNA: TGTGCCAGCAGCGTAGATGGGACAGGGGATGGCTACACCTTC; CDR3 protein: CASSVDGTGDGYTF
J gene: TRBJ2-1; D gene: TRBD1; V gene: TRBV5-1; CDR3 DNA: TGCGCCAGCAGCAGGGGGACAGAGTCCTACAATGAGCAGTTCTTC; CDR3 protein: CASSRGTESYNEQFF
J gene: TRBJ2-4; D gene: -; V gene: TRBV6-1; CDR3 DNA: TGTGCCAGCAGTGAACGGTCGGGGAATGGGCCCAAAAACATTCAGTACTTC; CDR3 protein: CASSERSGNGPKNIQYF
J gene: TRBJ1-5; D gene: -; V gene: TRBV30; CDR3 DNA: TGTGCCTGGAGTACAGATTGGAATCAGCCCCAGCATTTT; CDR3 protein: CAWSTDWNQPQHF
J gene: TRBJ1-1; D gene: TRBD1; V gene: TRBV6-6; CDR3 DNA: TGTGCCAGCAGTTACGCCCAGGGGGCGCAGAACACTGAAGCTTTCTTT; CDR3 protein: CASSYAQGAQNTEAFF
J gene: TRBJ2-7; D gene: -; V gene: TRBV6-6; CDR3 DNA: TGTGCCAGCAGTTACCTCTACGAGCAGTACTTC; CDR3 protein: CASSYLYEQYF
J gene: TRBJ2-5; D gene: -; V gene: TRBV28; CDR3 DNA: TGTGCCAGCAGTTTTTCGCGGGACAGTCAAGAGACCCAGTACTTC; CDR3 protein: CASSFSRDSQETQYF
J gene: TRBJ1-1; D gene: -; V gene: TRBV6-1; CDR3 DNA: TGTGCCAGCAGTGAAACGAGGGTGGCTTTCTTT; CDR3 protein: CASSETRVAFF
J gene: TRBJ2-7; D gene: -; V gene: TRBV6-1; CDR3 DNA: TGTGCCAGCAGTGACACCTACGAGCAGTACTTC; CDR3 protein: CASSDTYEQYF
J gene: TRBJ2-7; D gene: TRBD2; V gene: TRBV15; CDR3 DNA: TGTGCCACCAGCGTCGGGAGGGGCGGGTACGAGCAGTACTTC; CDR3 protein: CATSVGRGGYEQYF
J gene: TRBJ2-2; D gene: -; V gene: TRBV7-8; CDR3 DNA: TGTGCCAGCCTCCTCCCCGGCGGATCGAACACCGGGGAGCTGTTTTTT; CDR3 protein: CASLLPGGSNTGELFF
J gene: TRBJ1-1; D gene: TRBD1; V gene: TRBV6-4; CDR3 DNA: TGTGCCAGCAGGGCTGGACAGGGGAACACTGAAGCTTTCTTT; CDR3 protein: CASRAGQGNTEAFF
J gene: TRBJ2-7; D gene: -; V gene: TRBV29-1; CDR3 DNA: TGCAGCGTGATACAGGGCTACGAGCAGTACTTC; CDR3 protein: CSVIQGYEQYF
J gene: TRBJ1-1; D gene: TRBD1; V gene: TRBV7-9; CDR3 DNA: TGTGCCAGCAGAAAGGACAGGACTGAAGCTTTCTTT; CDR3 protein: CASRKDRTEAFF
J gene: TRBJ1-1; D gene: -; V gene: TRBV9; CDR3 DNA: TGTGCCAGCAGCCCACAGGTTAACACTGAAGCTTTCTTT; CDR3 protein: CASSPQVNTEAFF
J gene: TRBJ1-2; D gene: -; V gene: TRBV4-2; CDR3 DNA: TGTGCCAGCAGCCAAGAGCCCAGGGTACGGGAGGTCACATATGGCTACACCTTC; CDR3 protein: CASSQEPRVREVTYGYTF
J gene: TRBJ2-3; D gene: TRBD1; V gene: TRBV7-6; CDR3 DNA: TGTGCCAGCAGCCTAGTTGGGACAGGGTACACAGATACGCAGTATTTT; CDR3 protein: CASSLVGTGYTDTQYF
J gene: TRBJ2-7; D gene: TRBD2; V gene: TRBV7-2; CDR3 DNA: TGTGCCAGCAGCTTAGAGGGTGGCGGGGGGTCGTACGAGCAGTACTTC; CDR3 protein: CASSLEGGGGSYEQYF
J gene: TRBJ2-7; D gene: -; V gene: TRBV5-1; CDR3 DNA: TGCGCCAGCAGCTTGGAAGTCGGGAGCTCCTACGAGCAGTACTTC; CDR3 protein: CASSLEVGSSYEQYF
J gene: TRBJ2-3; D gene: TRBD1; V gene: TRBV7-3; CDR3 DNA: TGTGCCAGCAGCTCGACGGATACTTCGGGACAGGGTCTCACAGATACGCAGTATTTT; CDR3 protein: CASSSTDTSGQGLTDTQYF
J gene: TRBJ1-1; D gene: TRBD1; V gene: TRBV5-1; CDR3 DNA: TGCGCCAGCAGCTTGGGGACAGGGTATAACACTGAAGCTTTCTTT; CDR3 protein: CASSLGTGYNTEAFF
J gene: TRBJ2-3; D gene: TRBD2; V gene: TRBV30; CDR3 DNA: TGTGCCTGGAGTCCCGGGACTACGGGAGATACGCAGTATTTT; CDR3 protein: CAWSPGTTGDTQYF
J gene: TRBJ2-7; D gene: TRBD2; V gene: TRBV19; CDR3 DNA: TGTGCCAGTAGTATAGACCGACTAGCGGGTCTACGGTACTTC; CDR3 protein: CASSIDRLAGLRYF
J gene: TRBJ1-1; D gene: -; V gene: TRBV5-1; CDR3 DNA: TGCGCCAGCAGCTTGGGATCACGTGAGGCTGAAGCTTTCTTT; CDR3 protein: CASSLGSREAEAFF
J gene: TRBJ2-7; D gene: -; V gene: TRBV7-9; CDR3 DNA: TGTGCCAGCAGCCCACCCGTAGGGAGTTTCTACGAGCAGTACTTC; CDR3 protein: CASSPPVGSFYEQYF
J gene: TRBJ1-2; D gene: TRBD1; V gene: TRBV27; CDR3 DNA: TGTGCCAGCAGTTTAGCCACAGGGGAAGGCTACACCTTC; CDR3 protein: CASSLATGEGYTF